What follows are 5 T cell receptor beta chains derived from one specimen sequenced in a study of cytomegalovirus exposure and HLA in healthy donors. Only in-frame clones appear in the TCRdb table, and some are missing; sequencing was by immunoSEQ multiplex PCR. The table lists around 62,000 clones, approximately 90% of them singletons. The specimen was PBMCs. These receptors all stem from a woman in her late teens or twenties in good health and CMV-seronegative.

CDR3 bases: TGTGCCAGCAGCCCCCACCGACAGCTCCATGATGGCTACACCTTC. Translated, it gives CASSPHRQLHDGYTF. The chain is built from TRBV7-9 and TRBJ1-2; a weak D match, TRBD1 (5 bases). In germline, CDR1 is SEHNR, CDR2 FQNEAQ (reference sequence). The CDR3 extends over 15 amino acids. V gave up 5 bases and J gave up 6 bases, with 19 bases separating them.

J is TRBJ1-1 and V is TRBV27; D perhaps matches TRBD1 (6 bases). This CDR3 has 15 amino acids. The germline CDR1 and CDR2 sequences are MNHEY and SMNVEV (reference sequence). V shed 2 bases and J shed 2 bases, with 12 bases lying between them. The chain's CDR3 is CASSLGGTGNTEAFF. For the CDR3, the DNA is TGTGCCAGCAGTTTAGGGGGCACGGGAAACACTGAAGCTTTCTTT.

The chain combines TRBV13 with TRBJ2-5; D is ambiguous. The length of the CDR3 is 15 residues. Germline CDR1 reads PRHDT; CDR2 reads FYEKMQ (reference sequence). V was shortened by 3 bases and J by 4 bases, with 15 bases between the two germline ends. This CDR3 is CASSLVGRYRETQYF. Here the CDR3 DNA reads TGTGCCAGCAGCTTGGTTGGCAGGTACAGAGAGACCCAGTACTTC.

This clone was observed a handful of times. This rearrangement joins TRBV7-9 to TRBJ2-1, with 7 positions matching TRBD2. Germline CDR1 is SEHNR and CDR2 is FQNEAQ (reference sequence). This CDR3 is 15 amino acids long. J gave up 3 bases and V 3 bases, and 5 bases lay outside the gene matches. This CDR3 is CASSFDGGNYNEQFF. In DNA form, the CDR3 reads TGTGCCAGCAGCTTCGACGGGGGGAACTACAATGAGCAGTTCTTC. Using reference TRBV7-9 and TRBJ2-1 for the parts outside the CDR3, the full variable domain is DTGVSQNPRHKITKRGQNVTFRCDPISEHNRLYWYRQTLGQGPEFLTYFQNEAQLEKSRLLSDRFSAERPKGSFSTLEIQRTEQGDSAMYLCASSFDGGNYNEQFFGPGTRLTVL.

This clone was counted a single time. The rearrangement links TRBV5-4 to TRBJ2-5, with TRBD2 matching 9 bases. Trimming cost V 5 bases and J 4 bases; bases outside gene matches: 6. CDR1 is SGHNT, CDR2 YYREEE, per germline (reference sequence). This CDR3 is 14 amino acids long. DNA of the CDR3: TGTGCCAGCAGTCTTGGGCGGGAGGGAGAGACCCAGTACTTC. Amino acid sequence: CASSLGREGETQYF.